The 27 T cell receptor beta chains in this list originate from one sample, sequenced in a study of T cells in Graves' hyperthyroidism and ophthalmopathy. The TCR beta CDR3 regions underwent amplification using RNA transcripts as the source. Researchers ran a first-round RT-PCR on the TCR CDR3 using the HTBI primer set. TCRdb recomputed calls from the multiplex PCR reads with MiXCR, one row per CDR3 protein. The sample has about 500,000 distinct CDR3 sequences; over 15% are singletons. The sample consisted of blood. These receptors came from a young woman with Graves' ophthalmopathy.

The table lists this clonotype with many counts. CDR3 bases: TGTGCCAGCAGCCAAGACAGGGCGGGAATTAACACCGGGGAGCTGTTTTTT. Its translation: CASSQDRAGINTGELFF. This sequence joins TRBV3-1 and TRBJ2-2; tentatively, D is TRBD2 (6 bases). Trimming took 0 bases from V and 2 from J, leaving 13 bases between them. The CDR3 has 17 amino acids. Germline V CDR1 and CDR2: LGHDT, YNNKEL (reference sequence).

Regarding this clonotype: A clone one base away is much larger, so this may be a read error. The chain links TRBV6-2 or TRBV6-3 to TRBJ2-7; 9 bases are shared with TRBD1. Germline V lookup: CDR1 MNHEY, CDR2 SVGEGT. The ends lost 5 bases at V and 0 bases at J; junction bases unmatched: 8. This CDR3 has 16 residues. CDR3 region: CASSPPTGQGSYEQYF. CDR3 coding DNA: TGTGCCAGCAGTCCCCCGACGGGACAGGGCTCCTACGAGCAGTACTTC.

This clonotype was counted at least ten times. This sequence joins TRBV6-1 and TRBJ1-2; D ambiguous. The germline V and J ends were trimmed by 5 bases and 5 bases, with 3 bases remaining between them. There are 10 residues in the CDR3. In germline, CDR1 is MNHNS, CDR2 SASEGT. This CDR3 reads CASSRYGYTF. The CDR3 region has the DNA TGTGCCAGCAGTAGGTATGGCTACACCTTC.

The sample holds a few counts of this clonotype. DNA of the CDR3: TGCGCCAGCAGCCAACTACAGGAAAGCTCCTACGAGCAGTACTTC. Amino acid sequence: CASSQLQESSYEQYF. This chain links TRBV4-1 with TRBJ2-7; weak D call: TRBD1 (5 bases). V was trimmed by 2 bases and J by 0 bases, leaving 11 bases between them. Per the germline V gene, CDR1 is MGHRA and CDR2 is YSYEKL. CDR3 length: 15 residues.

As concerns this clonotype: This may come from a read error, since a much larger clone is one base off. The chain is built from TRBV6-1 and TRBJ2-2; D is uncertain. The CDR3 is made up of 15 amino acids. CDR1 is MNHNS, CDR2 SASEGT, per germline. This CDR3 is CTSSLSNANTGELFF. The CDR3 DNA follows: TGTACCAGCAGTCTTAGTAACGCGAACACCGGGGAGCTGTTTTTT.

This clonotype showed up many times. This chain connects TRBV5-1 to TRBJ2-3; D call uncertain. Trimming took 0 bases from V and 3 from J, leaving 14 bases between them. From germline, CDR1 is SGHRS and CDR2 YFSETQ. The CDR3 covers 16 residues. CDR3 residues: CASSLAQLSITDTQYF. In nucleotides, the CDR3 is TGCGCCAGCAGCTTGGCTCAGCTTTCTATAACAGATACGCAGTATTTT.

This chain uses TRBV5-1 with TRBJ2-1; 10 bases are shared with TRBD2. V shed 4 bases, J shed 10 bases, and the junction held 8 bases outside the gene matches. Germline assignment: CDR1 SGHRS and CDR2 YFSETQ. CDR3 size: 14 residues. For the CDR3, the DNA is TGCGCCAGCAGCCGAGCTAGCGGGGGTGGAGAGCAGTTCTTC. Encoded protein: CASSRASGGGEQFF.

This clonotype appeared many times. V usage is TRBV2 and J usage is TRBJ1-1; 9 nucleotides align to TRBD1. CDR3 size: 14 residues. Germline V gene data show CDR1 as SNHLY and CDR2 as FYNNEI. V lost 7 bases to trimming and J lost 2 bases; unmatched junction nucleotides: 5. The CDR3 loop is CASTGTGLNTEAFF. CDR3 bases: TGTGCCAGCACCGGGACAGGGTTAAACACTGAAGCTTTCTTT.

This clonotype showed up many times. V usage is TRBV18 and J usage is TRBJ2-2; TRBD2 matches at 12 bases. The V gene's germline CDR1 is KGHSH and CDR2 LQKENI. The CDR3 has 16 residues. Trimming took 6 bases from V and 4 from J; bases not matched to a gene: 6. The CDR3 protein is CASSPGLAGITGELFF. The CDR3 DNA follows: TGTGCCAGCTCCCCGGGACTAGCGGGCATCACCGGGGAGCTGTTTTTT.

This clonotype occurred a few times. This sequence joins TRBV12-5 and TRBJ2-3; 10 bases fit TRBD2. CDR1 LGHNT and CDR2 FRNRAP come from the germline V gene. V trimming: 1 base; J trimming: 4 bases; junction bases outside the gene matches: 5. This CDR3 has 16 residues. The CDR3 here is CASGLDLAGVSDTQYF. The CDR3, as DNA: TGTGCTAGTGGTTTGGACCTAGCGGGAGTTTCAGATACGCAGTATTTT.

This clonotype was observed a handful of times. V is TRBV9 and J is TRBJ2-3; TRBD2 agrees at 15 bases. This CDR3 comprises 14 residues. The germline gives CDR1 SGDLS, CDR2 YYNGEE. V was pared by 4 bases and J by 8 bases, with 2 bases of the junction left unmatched. The CDR3 nucleotides are TGTGCCAGCAGCAAGGGACTAGCGGGGGGTACGCAGTATTTT. It specifies CASSKGLAGGTQYF.

This clonotype was found many times. J is TRBJ2-7 and V is TRBV6-1; TRBD1 aligns across 8 bases. CDR1 and CDR2 (germline): MNHNS, SASEGT. V lost 4 bases to trimming and J lost 0 bases; unmatched junction nucleotides: 2. The CDR3 loop spans 14 amino acids. The CDR3 here is CASSAGQGSYEQYF. CDR3 nucleotide sequence: TGTGCCAGCAGTGCCGGACAGGGCTCCTACGAGCAGTACTTC.

This clonotype was seen repeatedly, ten times or more. This chain's CDR3 is CAWSRGTDNQPQHF. Written as DNA, the CDR3 is TGTGCCTGGAGCCGCGGGACAGATAATCAGCCCCAGCATTTT. The chain has TRBV30 and TRBJ1-5; TRBD1 matches at 7 bases. The V segment lost 3 bases and the J segment 4 bases; nucleotides outside the gene matches: 6. This CDR3 is built from 14 residues. CDR1 and CDR2 from the germline V gene are GTSNPN and SVGIG (reference sequence).

The chain is built from TRBV7-2 and TRBJ1-1; 7 positions agree with TRBD1. V trimming: 5 bases; J trimming: 5 bases; junction bases outside the gene matches: 11. The length of the CDR3 is 15 residues. Germline V gene sequence: CDR1 SGHTA, CDR2 FQGNSA. The CDR3 protein is CASSTHRGGETEAFF. The CDR3 DNA sequence: TGTGCCAGCAGCACTCACAGGGGCGGCGAGACTGAAGCTTTCTTT.

The rearrangement uses TRBV5-6 and TRBJ2-7, with 9 bases aligning to TRBD2. There are 16 residues in the CDR3. J was trimmed by 5 bases and V by 3 bases; bases with no gene match: 12. Per germline, CDR1 SGHDT and CDR2 YYEEEE. CDR3 nucleotide sequence: TGTGCCAGCAGCTGGGGTTTAGGCGGGAGGGCCAACGAGCAGTACTTC. Translating it yields CASSWGLGGRANEQYF.

V usage is TRBV6-2 or TRBV6-3 and J usage is TRBJ1-1, with a tentative D call TRBD1 (5 bases). Trimming shortened V by 5 bases and J by 4 bases, and 17 bases separated the two germline ends. In germline, CDR1 is MNHEY, CDR2 SVGEGT. This CDR3 has 15 amino acids. CDR3 loop: CASSPLGQMSTEAFF. CDR3 nucleotides: TGTGCCAGCAGTCCTCTAGGACAAATGAGCACTGAAGCTTTCTTT.

This clonotype was seen many times. V and J are TRBV20-1 and TRBJ2-3; no clear D gene. The CDR3 covers 11 residues. The V end was cut by 3 bases, the J end by 3 bases, with 4 bases between. The germline gives CDR1 DFQATT, CDR2 SNEGSKA (reference sequence). CDR3 sequence reads: CSARDTDTQYF. The CDR3 DNA reads as TGCAGTGCTAGGGATACAGATACGCAGTATTTT.

This clonotype came up a few times. This chain links TRBV30 with TRBJ2-5; unclear D gene. The CDR3 length is 11 residues. Trimming removed 7 bases at V and 1 base at J, with 7 bases between. In germline, CDR1 is GTSNPN, CDR2 SVGIG (reference sequence). The DNA for the CDR3 is TGTGCCTCACAGTTCCAAGAGACCCAGTACTTC. Translation gives CASQFQETQYF.

This clonotype showed up just once. The CDR3 coding sequence is TGCGCCAGCAGCCCCTTAGGAGGCAGGAGGTCCTACGAGCAGTACTTC. Its translation is CASSPLGGRRSYEQYF. V is TRBV4-3 and J is TRBJ2-7; maybe TRBD2 (5 bases). The CDR3 extends over 16 amino acids. V was shortened by 4 bases and J by 1 base, with 17 bases between the two germline ends. CDR1 and CDR2 (germline): LGHNA, YSLEER.

This clonotype has ten or more counts. CDR3 in DNA: TGTGCCAGCAGTTCGATCTTTAAGAGGGGAGAGACCCAGTACTTC. The encoded protein is CASSSIFKRGETQYF. The rearrangement links TRBV27 to TRBJ2-5; tentatively, D is TRBD1 or TRBD2 (5 bases each). The CDR3 totals 15 residues. V was shortened by 4 bases and J by 4 bases, with 16 bases between the two germline ends. Germline CDR1 reads MNHEY; CDR2 reads SMNVEV (reference sequence).

This clonotype was counted at least ten times. The chain uses TRBV7-2 and TRBJ2-7, with a possible D match to TRBD2 (6 bases). The CDR3 contains 15 residues. Germline V gene lookup returns CDR1 SGHTA and CDR2 FQGNSA. V was pared by 4 bases and J by 3 bases, with 16 bases between. CDR3 sequence reads: CASSSGAGSDYEQYF. CDR3 DNA sequence: TGTGCCAGCAGCTCGGGAGCCGGGTCCGACTACGAGCAGTACTTC.

This clonotype occurred a few times. This sequence joins TRBV28 and TRBJ1-1; unclear D gene. With 5 bases removed from V and 0 bases from J, the gap between germline ends came to 10 bases. The CDR3 contains 14 residues. From germline, CDR1 is MDHEN and CDR2 SYDVKM. The CDR3 reads CASSPPRVNTEAFF. Here the CDR3 DNA reads TGTGCCAGCAGTCCCCCAAGGGTGAACACTGAAGCTTTCTTT.

This clonotype turned up a few times. At one of its ends the junction is not consistent with the germline gene, which may arise from a read error. V is TRBV19 and J is TRBJ1-1; D possibly corresponds to TRBD1 (5 bases). Per germline, CDR1 LNHDA and CDR2 SQIVND (reference sequence). The CDR3 runs 16 residues. The CDR3 sequence: CASSATPGRTNTEALF. The CDR3 region has the DNA TGTGCCAGTAGTGCCACGCCAGGGCGGACGAACACTGAAGCTTTATTT.

The CDR3 DNA reads TGTGCCAGCAGCCGGGTGTGGGTCGGAGGACAGGGGGCCGGCAATGAAAAACTGTTTTTT. Translated: CASSRVWVGGQGAGNEKLFF. The chain employs TRBV7-4 and TRBJ1-4, with 11 bases aligning to TRBD1. The CDR3 has 20 amino acids. V lost 5 bases, J lost 5 bases, and 19 bases stayed unmatched. Germline lookup yields CDR1 SGHVT and CDR2 SQSDAQ.

This clonotype was seen repeatedly, ten times or more. The V call is TRBV30, the J call TRBJ1-1; 7 bases line up with TRBD1. V lost 4 bases to trimming and J lost 0 bases; unmatched junction nucleotides: 5. There are 14 residues in the CDR3. Germline CDR1 is GTSNPN and CDR2 is SVGIG (reference sequence). The DNA for the CDR3 is TGTGCCTGGACCTCGACAGGGCTGAACACTGAAGCTTTCTTT. Amino acids: CAWTSTGLNTEAFF.

J is TRBJ1-3 and V is TRBV7-8, with a tentative D call TRBD1 (5 bases). Germline CDR1 reads SGHVS; CDR2 reads FQNEAQ. Trimming pared 1 base from V and 3 bases from J, leaving 13 bases between. CDR3 length: 16 residues. The CDR3 sequence is CASSLDPGTGGNTIYF. CDR3 nucleotide sequence: TGTGCCAGCAGCTTAGATCCGGGGACGGGTGGAAACACCATATATTTT.

This clonotype was counted only a few times. The V call is TRBV2, the J call TRBJ1-3; tentatively, D is TRBD1 (6 bases). Per the germline V gene, CDR1 is SNHLY and CDR2 is FYNNEI. This CDR3 comprises 15 residues. V was shortened by 3 bases and J by 1 base, with 10 bases between the two germline ends. CDR3 nucleotide sequence: TGTGCCAGCAGTGAGAGGGGGTTTTCTGGAAACACCATATATTTT. This gives the protein CASSERGFSGNTIYF.